One and the same sample provided the 15 T cell receptor beta chains below, sequenced in a study of T cell repertoires in cytomegalovirus infection. TCRdb fed the reads into MiXCR, producing one record per CDR3 protein. The sample shows around 500,000 distinct CDR3 sequences, approximately 40% of them seen only once. These receptors' antigens are unknown. The source material was cultured PBMCs, sampled from culture after CMV antigen stimulation. The receptors originated from a human donor in good health (CMV status not recorded). Some clones in this sample may be carry-over from other donors' samples.

This clonotype occurred a few times. In DNA, the CDR3 is TGTGCCAGCAGCTTGCGGACAGGGGGAGAAACTGAAGCTTTCTTT. Its translation: CASSLRTGGETEAFF. The rearrangement links TRBV7-2 to TRBJ1-1; 10 bases agree with TRBD1. V shed 3 bases and J 5 bases; nucleotides not matched to a gene: 6. CDR3 length equals 15 residues. Germline V gives CDR1 SGHTA, CDR2 FQGNSA.

The chain combines TRBV9 with TRBJ2-3; perhaps TRBD1 as D (7 bases). Trimming cost V 3 bases and J 2 bases, with 16 bases left between them. This CDR3 is 16 amino acids long. Germline-derived CDR1 and CDR2 are SGDLS and YYNGEE. The CDR3 nucleotides read TGTGCCAGCAGCGCTAAGACAGGGAGGAACACAGATACGCAGTATTTT. Amino acid sequence: CASSAKTGRNTDTQYF. The entire variable domain, with the rest obtained from reference TRBV9 and TRBJ2-3, is as follows: DSGVTQTPKHLITATGQRVTLRCSPRSGDLSVYWYQQSLDQGLQFLIQYYNGEERAKGNILERFSAQQFPDLHSELNLSSLELGDSALYFCASSAKTGRNTDTQYFGPGTRLTVL.

The chain carries TRBV7-6 and TRBJ2-7; D is ambiguous. From germline, CDR1 is SGHVS and CDR2 FNYEAQ. This CDR3 is 14 amino acids long. The V and J ends lost 7 bases and 0 bases respectively, with 13 bases between them. CDR3 sequence: CASIPLGDSYEQYF. CDR3 coding DNA: TGTGCCAGCATCCCCCTTGGAGACTCCTACGAGCAGTACTTC.

The chain joins TRBV23-1 to TRBJ2-1; D is possibly TRBD2 (5 bases). TRBV23-1 is treated as an ORF (open reading frame) with a function not yet certain. This CDR3 has 16 amino acids. The V gene lost 0 bases and the J gene lost 9 bases, with 18 bases spanning the gap. The chain's CDR3 is CASSQSGRLGGLEQFF. CDR3 in DNA: TGCGCCAGCAGTCAATCGGGCCGACTCGGAGGTCTTGAGCAGTTCTTC.

The chain couples TRBV7-6 to TRBJ2-1; D gene uncertain. This CDR3 has 14 residues. Germline CDR1 and CDR2: SGHVS and FNYEAQ. V was clipped by 5 bases and J by 3 bases, with 11 bases between them. CDR3 loop: CASSPPVGYNEQFF. The CDR3 DNA sequence: TGTGCCAGCAGCCCCCCGGTTGGCTACAATGAGCAGTTCTTC.

This chain joins TRBV7-2 and TRBJ2-3, with D perhaps matching TRBD2 (7 bases). Trimming took off 5 bases at V and 5 bases at J, with 23 bases between the two ends. Germline lookup yields CDR1 SGHTA and CDR2 FQGNSA. This CDR3 has 17 residues. The DNA for the CDR3 is TGTGCCAGCAGCCGTTCCCCATGGGGGGGGCCTCAAGATACGCAGTATTTT. Translating it yields CASSRSPWGGPQDTQYF.

The chain combines TRBV4-1 with TRBJ1-2, with 9 bases that match TRBD1. Germline V CDR1 and CDR2: MGHRA, YSYEKL. The CDR3 is 16 residues long. V lost 1 base to trimming and J lost 5 bases; unmatched junction nucleotides: 8. For the CDR3, the DNA is TGCGCCAGCAGCCAAGTGGCCTCGGACAGGGGATATGGCTACACCTTC. Its translation is CASSQVASDRGYGYTF.

This chain joins TRBV28 and TRBJ2-7; 8 nucleotides agree with TRBD2. This CDR3 has 15 residues. After removal of 5 bases from V and 5 bases from J, the junction contained 11 bases not matched to a gene. Germline assignment: CDR1 MDHEN and CDR2 SYDVKM. CDR3 bases: TGTGCCAGCAGTCGACCCCAGCGGGGGCTGGACGAGCAGTACTTC. Translation: CASSRPQRGLDEQYF.

This rearrangement joins TRBV20-1 to TRBJ2-1; D unclear. CDR3 length: 14 amino acids. From germline, CDR1 is DFQATT and CDR2 SNEGSKA (reference sequence). The V gene lost 2 bases and the J gene lost 4 bases, with 12 bases spanning the gap. CDR3 sequence reads: CSARLSARYNEQFF. As DNA, the CDR3 is TGCAGTGCTAGACTGTCCGCGCGGTACAATGAGCAGTTCTTC.

Only a few counts were recorded for this clonotype. This rearrangement joins TRBV11-2 to TRBJ2-1; D is ambiguous. CDR1 and CDR2 (germline): SGHAT, FQNNGV. V lost 5 bases to trimming and J lost 4 bases, with 18 bases between them. The CDR3 has 16 residues. CDR3 amino acids: CASSPIRVVGYNEQFF. CDR3 nucleotides: TGTGCCAGCAGCCCCATAAGGGTTGTGGGGTACAATGAGCAGTTCTTC. Supplemented by reference TRBV11-2 and TRBJ2-1, the full variable domain reads EAGVAQSPRYKIIEKRQSVAFWCNPISGHATLYWYQQILGQGPKLLIQFQNNGVVDDSQLPKDRFSAERLKGVDSTLKIQPAKLEDSAVYLCASSPIRVVGYNEQFFGPGTRLTVL.

V gene TRBV7-2 combines with J gene TRBJ2-6, with a possible D match to TRBD1 (6 bases). Between the trimmed V and J ends, which lost 8 bases and 0 bases, there was a span of 14 bases. This CDR3 is built from 16 residues. The germline gives CDR1 SGHTA, CDR2 FQGNSA. The CDR3 loop reads CASGLDSHSGANVLTF. The CDR3, as DNA: TGTGCCAGCGGACTGGACAGCCACTCTGGGGCCAACGTCCTGACTTTC.

On this clonotype: A read error is possible here, since a much larger clone lies one base away. V gene TRBV7-2 combines with J gene TRBJ1-6; weak D call: TRBD1 (6 bases). CDR3 length equals 16 residues. CDR1 is SGHTA and CDR2 is FQGNSA in the germline V gene. CDR3 protein: CASSLYRDRPNSPLQF. CDR3 coding DNA: TGTGCCAGCAGCTTATACAGGGATCGTCCTAATTCACCCCTCCAATTT.

This sequence joins TRBV5-6 and TRBJ1-1, with 8 bases identical to TRBD1. Germline values: CDR1 SGHDT, CDR2 YYEEEE. The CDR3 totals 13 residues. The V and J ends lost 0 bases and 7 bases, in that order; junction bases with no gene match: 2. CDR3 coding DNA: TGTGCCAGCAGCTTGGGACAGGGGTTTGAAGCTTTCTTT. It yields the protein CASSLGQGFEAFF.

The chain combines TRBV6-5 with TRBJ2-7, with 8 positions matching TRBD2. The CDR3 totals 12 residues. Trimming at V came to 5 bases and at J to 7 bases, leaving 4 bases not matched to a gene. CDR1 and CDR2 (germline): MNHEY, SVGAGI. CDR3 residues: CASSDSGSEQYF. DNA of the CDR3: TGTGCCAGCAGTGACAGCGGGAGTGAGCAGTACTTC.

J is TRBJ2-7 and V is TRBV2, with a tentative D call TRBD2 (6 bases). Germline V gene sequence: CDR1 SNHLY, CDR2 FYNNEI. The CDR3 extends over 12 amino acids. Deletions cut 4 bases from V and 5 bases from J, with 9 bases between. CDR3 DNA sequence: TGTGCCAGCAGTGGGAGGGCCGACGAGCAGTACTTC. It codes for CASSGRADEQYF. Looking up the rest from reference TRBV2 and TRBJ2-7 gives the full variable domain: EPEVTQTPSHQVTQMGQEVILRCVPISNHLYFYWYRQILGQKVEFLVSFYNNEISEKSEIFDDQFSVERPDGSNFTLKIRSTKLEDSAMYFCASSGRADEQYFGPGTRLTVT.